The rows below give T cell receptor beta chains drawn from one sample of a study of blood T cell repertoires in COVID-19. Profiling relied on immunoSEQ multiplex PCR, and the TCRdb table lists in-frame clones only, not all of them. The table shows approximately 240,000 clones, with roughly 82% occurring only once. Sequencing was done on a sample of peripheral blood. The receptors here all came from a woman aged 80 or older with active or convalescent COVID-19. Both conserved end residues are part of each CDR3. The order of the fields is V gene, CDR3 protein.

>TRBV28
CASSDRGEQYF
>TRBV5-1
CASSHGQGDNEKLFF
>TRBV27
CASSLTPDRGTEKLFF
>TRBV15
CATSRDQVGGKLFF
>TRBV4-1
CASSPAAGGSSYNEQFF
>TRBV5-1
CASRNSGGLGAETQYF
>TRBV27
CASSPYFRDTEAFF
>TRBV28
CASSSLAGVGQPQHF
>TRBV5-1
CASSRREETQYF
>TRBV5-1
CASRPTSLEVNEQFF
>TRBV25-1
CASSSDRGRTEAFF
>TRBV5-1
CASSLGDGSGYTF
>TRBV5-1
CASSPNGDRNTEAFF
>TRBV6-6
CASHRDSNTEAFF
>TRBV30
CAWSHGGGVYTGELFF
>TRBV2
CATSYLANSYNEQFF
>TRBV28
CASSSSVTEAFF
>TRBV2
CASRYDSSNYGYTF
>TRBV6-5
CASTGGTTVEKLFF
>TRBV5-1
CASSLDRRNSPLHF
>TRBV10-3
CAISEGVPGGYTF
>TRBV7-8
CASSPSGGRGEQYF